The 6 T cell receptor beta chains reported below all come from one sample, sequenced in a study of blood T cells in healthy people across ages. The second PCR ran roughly 6 to 11 cycles with a sample-barcoded 5' primer and J-beta primers. From the 5' RACE reads, TCRdb called clonotypes with MiXCR, one entry per CDR3 protein. Here the sample spans 550,000 to 800,000 distinct CDR3 sequences, about 32% being singletons. The sequenced sample consisted of blood. All receptors derive from a woman older than 75 in good health.

V gene TRBV4-2 combines with J gene TRBJ2-1, with D possibly being TRBD1 or TRBD2 (6 bases each). This CDR3 has 18 amino acids. CDR1 LGHNA and CDR2 YNFKEQ come from the germline V gene. With 3 bases removed from V and 2 bases from J, the gap between germline ends came to 20 bases. CDR3 loop: CASSQGGARWSAYNEQFF. CDR3 bases: TGTGCCAGCAGCCAGGGGGGCGCCCGGTGGAGCGCCTACAATGAGCAGTTCTTC.

This clonotype has at least ten counts. This may arise from a read error, as a much more abundant clone is one base away. This chain joins TRBV20-1 and TRBJ1-5, with no clear D. CDR1 is DFQATT, CDR2 SNEGSKA, per germline (reference sequence). The CDR3 spans 12 residues. The CDR3, as DNA: TGCAGGGCTAGACCGTCCAATCAGCCCCAGCATTTT. Translation: CRARPSNQPQHF.

The chain is built from TRBV20-1 and TRBJ2-7, with D possibly TRBD2 on 5 matching bases. The V gene's germline CDR1 is DFQATT and CDR2 SNEGSKA (reference sequence). The CDR3 runs 15 residues. V was shortened by 4 bases and J by 0 bases, with 16 bases between the two germline ends. DNA for the CDR3: TGCAGTGCTACCCAACCGGGGTATCCCTCCTACGAGCAGTACTTC. As protein: CSATQPGYPSYEQYF.

The chain couples TRBV30 to TRBJ2-5; D is ambiguous. The V end lost 0 bases, the J end lost 2 bases, and 7 bases lay between the germline ends. The germline CDR1 and CDR2 sequences are GTSNPN and SVGIG (reference sequence). The CDR3 has 13 residues. The CDR3 protein is CAWSVDRQETQYF. CDR3 DNA sequence: TGTGCCTGGAGTGTGGATAGGCAAGAGACCCAGTACTTC.

V is TRBV11-1 and J is TRBJ2-7; 9 positions match TRBD1. The germline V gene has CDR1 SGHAT and CDR2 FQDESV (reference sequence). This CDR3 contains 15 residues. With V trimmed by 6 bases and J by 4 bases, 10 bases remained unmatched. In DNA form, the CDR3 reads TGTGCCAGCAGAGCTTACACGGGACAGGGTTACGAGCAGTACTTC. Its protein is CASRAYTGQGYEQYF.

The chain links TRBV19 to TRBJ1-2; 7 bases match TRBD1. V was clipped by 8 bases and J by 2 bases; unmatched bases: 5. Germline loops: CDR1 LNHDA, CDR2 SQIVND (reference sequence). The CDR3 consists of 13 residues. The CDR3 sequence: CASGDSPNYGYTF. CDR3 bases: TGTGCCAGTGGGGACAGCCCCAACTATGGCTACACCTTC.